These T cell receptor beta chains were read from a single sample in a study of tumor-infiltrating lymphocytes in oesophageal squamous cell carcinoma. TCRdb reprocessed the PCR reads with MiXCR, giving one entry per CDR3 protein. The data show around 18,000 distinct CDR3 sequences, around two fifths seen once. Sequencing was carried out using esophageal tumor tissue. These receptor sequences come from a male donor with esophageal squamous cell carcinoma. Each CDR3 is given with its conserved first and last residue. The D gene is left open where the match is weak. Size is omitted from some rows. Given values are once, few, many or a class for expanded clones.

j_gene: TRBJ2-7
v_gene: TRBV14
abundance: -
d_gene: -
CDR3nt: TGTGCCAGCAGCCAGCAGGCCCACGAGCAGTACTTC
CDR3aa: CASSQQAHEQYF

j_gene: TRBJ2-7
v_gene: TRBV24-1
abundance: many
d_gene: TRBD2
CDR3nt: TGTGCCACCAGTGATTTGTCGAGGGAGGGCCCCTACGAGCAGTACTTC
CDR3aa: CATSDLSREGPYEQYF

j_gene: TRBJ2-5
v_gene: TRBV7-9
abundance: -
d_gene: TRBD1
CDR3nt: TGTGCCAGCAGCTTAGGAAGCCAGGGGGCGAGGGAGACCCAGTACTTC
CDR3aa: CASSLGSQGARETQYF

j_gene: TRBJ2-1
v_gene: TRBV3-1
abundance: -
d_gene: TRBD1
CDR3nt: TGCGCCAGCAGCCCAGGGACAGCCTACAATGAGCAGTTCTTC
CDR3aa: CASSPGTAYNEQFF

j_gene: TRBJ2-3
v_gene: TRBV11-3
abundance: -
d_gene: -
CDR3nt: TGTGCCAGCAGCTTCAGAAGGGGGAATGCAGATACGCAGTATTTT
CDR3aa: CASSFRRGNADTQYF

j_gene: TRBJ2-5
v_gene: TRBV7-6
abundance: -
d_gene: TRBD2
CDR3nt: TGTGCCAGCAGCTTTTCCATCGGGACTAGCGGACAAGAGACCCAGTACTTC
CDR3aa: CASSFSIGTSGQETQYF

j_gene: TRBJ1-1
v_gene: TRBV5-1
abundance: many
d_gene: -
CDR3nt: TGCGCCAGCAGCTTCAGGGAGGGGCGGCCGAACACTGAAGCTTTCTTT
CDR3aa: CASSFREGRPNTEAFF

j_gene: TRBJ2-1
v_gene: TRBV7-8
abundance: few
d_gene: -
CDR3nt: TGTGCCAGCAGCTTAGACGCAAACAATGAGCAGTTCTTC
CDR3aa: CASSLDANNEQFF

j_gene: TRBJ2-1
v_gene: TRBV24-1
abundance: many
d_gene: -
CDR3nt: TGTGCCACCAGTGATTCCTCTGTGGCGAGCTCCTACAATGAGCAGTTCTTC
CDR3aa: CATSDSSVASSYNEQFF

j_gene: TRBJ1-4
v_gene: TRBV27
abundance: many
d_gene: TRBD1
CDR3nt: TGTGCCAGCAGTTTATCACAGACAGGGTTTGGAAAACTGTTTTTT
CDR3aa: CASSLSQTGFGKLFF

j_gene: TRBJ2-5
v_gene: TRBV7-9
abundance: medium-sized
d_gene: TRBD1
CDR3nt: TGCGGGACAGGCGGGAAGACCCAGTACTTC
CDR3aa: CGTGGKTQYF

j_gene: TRBJ2-1
v_gene: TRBV7-6
abundance: -
d_gene: -
CDR3nt: TGTGCCAGCAGCTTAGGGCGGGGAAGAAGGACAGATACGCAGTTCTTC
CDR3aa: CASSLGRGRRTDTQFF

j_gene: TRBJ2-3
v_gene: TRBV7-3
abundance: many
d_gene: TRBD2
CDR3nt: TGTGCCAGCAGCTTAATGACTAGCGGCACAGATACGCAGTATTTT
CDR3aa: CASSLMTSGTDTQYF

j_gene: TRBJ1-2
v_gene: TRBV28
abundance: -
d_gene: -
CDR3nt: TGTGCCAGCAGTTTAGGATGGCACGGAGGTCGGGGCTACACCTTC
CDR3aa: CASSLGWHGGRGYTF

j_gene: TRBJ2-2
v_gene: TRBV18
abundance: many
d_gene: -
CDR3nt: TGTGCCAGCTCACCACAACAGGCAAACACCGGGGAGCTGTTTTTT
CDR3aa: CASSPQQANTGELFF

j_gene: TRBJ2-6
v_gene: TRBV28
abundance: -
d_gene: -
CDR3nt: TGTGCCAGCAGTTTATCGACTTGGCTGCGCTCTGGGGCCAACGTCCTGACTTTC
CDR3aa: CASSLSTWLRSGANVLTF

j_gene: TRBJ2-1
v_gene: TRBV7-4
abundance: once
d_gene: TRBD1
CDR3nt: TGTGCCAGCAGCCCCAGGTCGGGACAGACGTCCTACAATGAGCAGTTCTTC
CDR3aa: CASSPRSGQTSYNEQFF

j_gene: TRBJ2-7
v_gene: TRBV12-5
abundance: many
d_gene: -
CDR3nt: TGTGCCGATCGGGACTGGCCCTACGAGCAGTACTTC
CDR3aa: CADRDWPYEQYF

j_gene: TRBJ2-1
v_gene: TRBV12-3/TRBV12-4
abundance: -
d_gene: -
CDR3nt: TGTGCCAGCACCAGAGGGAGGGGGTACTACAATGAGCAGTTCTTC
CDR3aa: CASTRGRGYYNEQFF

j_gene: TRBJ2-7
v_gene: TRBV7-2
abundance: few
d_gene: -
CDR3nt: TGTGCCAGCAGCTTAGTAGGGGCGGTCGAGCAGTACTTC
CDR3aa: CASSLVGAVEQYF

j_gene: TRBJ2-1
v_gene: TRBV28
abundance: -
d_gene: -
CDR3nt: TGTGCCAGCAGTTTGGGGAGGTCGGGTGAGCAGTTCTTC
CDR3aa: CASSLGRSGEQFF

j_gene: TRBJ1-4
v_gene: TRBV7-9
abundance: medium-sized
d_gene: -
CDR3nt: TGTGCCAGCAGCCAAGCCGGTTCAACTAATGAAAAACTGTTTTTT
CDR3aa: CASSQAGSTNEKLFF

j_gene: TRBJ2-3
v_gene: TRBV9
abundance: -
d_gene: TRBD2
CDR3nt: TGTGCCAGCAGCACCACTAGCGGGGGACCAGATACGCAGTATTTT
CDR3aa: CASSTTSGGPDTQYF

j_gene: TRBJ2-5
v_gene: TRBV14
abundance: few
d_gene: TRBD2
CDR3nt: TGTGCCAGCAGCCAAGTGGCTAGCGGGGTTCCCCAAGAGACCCAGTACTTC
CDR3aa: CASSQVASGVPQETQYF

j_gene: TRBJ2-7
v_gene: TRBV7-6
abundance: -
d_gene: -
CDR3nt: TGTGCCTGCGGCGAAAATACAGGGATGTACGAGCAGTACTTC
CDR3aa: CACGENTGMYEQYF

j_gene: TRBJ1-4
v_gene: TRBV12-3/TRBV12-4
abundance: once
d_gene: -
CDR3nt: TGTGCCAGCAGTTTAGCGCGGTGGCCGGCCGGAGGGAATGAAAAACTGTTTTTT
CDR3aa: CASSLARWPAGGNEKLFF

j_gene: TRBJ2-1
v_gene: TRBV28
abundance: -
d_gene: -
CDR3nt: TGTGCCAGCAGCTACCGACAGGTTGATGAGCAGTTCTTC
CDR3aa: CASSYRQVDEQFF

j_gene: TRBJ2-4
v_gene: TRBV2
abundance: -
d_gene: -
CDR3nt: TGTGCCAGCAGTGAAGCGCTTTTGGGGAGTATCAAAAACATTCAGTACTTC
CDR3aa: CASSEALLGSIKNIQYF

j_gene: TRBJ1-1
v_gene: TRBV2
abundance: few
d_gene: -
CDR3nt: TGTGCCAGCAGTGAGTGGGGACACACTGAAGCTTTCTTT
CDR3aa: CASSEWGHTEAFF

j_gene: TRBJ2-1
v_gene: TRBV11-3
abundance: -
d_gene: -
CDR3nt: TGTGCCAGCGCAGGGGGAGGAAATTCACCCCTCCACTTC
CDR3aa: CASAGGGNSPLHF

j_gene: TRBJ2-1
v_gene: TRBV7-2
abundance: few
d_gene: -
CDR3nt: TGTGCCAGCAGCTTACATACCGGGACAAATGAGCAGTTCTTC
CDR3aa: CASSLHTGTNEQFF

j_gene: TRBJ2-2
v_gene: TRBV7-2
abundance: -
d_gene: -
CDR3nt: TGTGCCAGCAGCTTAGCGGGGGGCATTACCGGGGAGCTGTTTTTT
CDR3aa: CASSLAGGITGELFF

j_gene: TRBJ2-5
v_gene: TRBV12-3/TRBV12-4
abundance: -
d_gene: -
CDR3nt: TGTGCCAGCAGTTTGGCCCTGGGAACACAAGAGACCCAGTACTTC
CDR3aa: CASSLALGTQETQYF

j_gene: TRBJ2-3
v_gene: TRBV7-7
abundance: -
d_gene: TRBD1
CDR3nt: TGTGCCAGCAGCTTAGAGACAGGGGCAGATACGCAGTATTTT
CDR3aa: CASSLETGADTQYF

j_gene: TRBJ2-3
v_gene: TRBV7-7
abundance: -
d_gene: -
CDR3nt: TGTGCTAGCAGCTTACAGGGACCGCCACTCACAGATACGCAGTATTTT
CDR3aa: CASSLQGPPLTDTQYF

j_gene: TRBJ1-6
v_gene: TRBV15
abundance: few
d_gene: -
CDR3nt: TGTGCCACCAGCAGGACATTAGCGGGGAGTAATTCACCCCTCCACTTC
CDR3aa: CATSRTLAGSNSPLHF

j_gene: TRBJ1-1
v_gene: TRBV7-2
abundance: -
d_gene: -
CDR3nt: TGTGCCAGCAGCTTAGATGGGTGGGGGGGGTCTAGGACTGAAGCTTTCTTT
CDR3aa: CASSLDGWGGSRTEAFF

j_gene: TRBJ2-5
v_gene: TRBV7-2
abundance: -
d_gene: -
CDR3nt: TGTGCCAGCAGAGGGGGGCGGTACCAAGAGACCCAGTACTTC
CDR3aa: CASRGGRYQETQYF

j_gene: TRBJ2-1
v_gene: TRBV6-2/TRBV6-3
abundance: medium-sized
d_gene: TRBD2
CDR3nt: TGTGCCAGCAGTTACTCGGGACTAGCGGGAGGAGGTGAGCAGTTCTTC
CDR3aa: CASSYSGLAGGGEQFF

j_gene: TRBJ1-2
v_gene: TRBV24-1
abundance: many
d_gene: TRBD1
CDR3nt: TGTGCCACCAGTTCCGTCGACAGGGATCTTAACTATGGCTACACCTTC
CDR3aa: CATSSVDRDLNYGYTF

j_gene: TRBJ2-2
v_gene: TRBV7-3
abundance: many
d_gene: TRBD1
CDR3nt: TGTGCCAGCAGCTCTTACAGGGGGCTTGGCACCGGGGAGCTGTTTTTT
CDR3aa: CASSSYRGLGTGELFF

j_gene: TRBJ1-2
v_gene: TRBV7-6
abundance: -
d_gene: -
CDR3nt: TGTGCCAGCAGCTTAGTAGGGACAAAGGGGAACTATGGCTACACCTTC
CDR3aa: CASSLVGTKGNYGYTF

j_gene: TRBJ2-7
v_gene: TRBV5-6
abundance: many
d_gene: TRBD1
CDR3nt: TGTGCCAGCAGCTTGTGGACGGGACAGGTGTTTTACGAGCAGTACTTC
CDR3aa: CASSLWTGQVFYEQYF

j_gene: TRBJ2-6
v_gene: TRBV10-2
abundance: -
d_gene: TRBD1
CDR3nt: TGCGCCAGCAGAAGGACAGGGGACGAATCACCCCTCCACTTC
CDR3aa: CASRRTGDESPLHF

j_gene: TRBJ2-1
v_gene: TRBV6-5
abundance: -
d_gene: -
CDR3nt: TGTGCCAGCAGTTACTCGGGAGTCTACGAGCAGTTCTTC
CDR3aa: CASSYSGVYEQFF

j_gene: TRBJ2-7
v_gene: TRBV19
abundance: few
d_gene: TRBD1
CDR3nt: TGTGCCAGTAGTATTGCCCCCGGGACAGGGTGGTACGAGCAGTACTTC
CDR3aa: CASSIAPGTGWYEQYF

j_gene: TRBJ2-2
v_gene: TRBV11-3
abundance: -
d_gene: -
CDR3nt: TGTGCCAGCAGCTTAGGTCGGGATAGCGCCGGGGAGCTGTTTTTT
CDR3aa: CASSLGRDSAGELFF

j_gene: TRBJ2-7
v_gene: TRBV5-5
abundance: many
d_gene: TRBD1
CDR3nt: TGTGCCAGCAGCCTACAGGACAGGGATCCCTACGAGCAGTACTTC
CDR3aa: CASSLQDRDPYEQYF

j_gene: TRBJ2-5
v_gene: TRBV9
abundance: -
d_gene: TRBD1
CDR3nt: TGTGCCAGCAGCGATGAGGACAGGGGTATTGGAGAGACCCAGTACTTC
CDR3aa: CASSDEDRGIGETQYF

j_gene: TRBJ1-5
v_gene: TRBV24-1
abundance: -
d_gene: -
CDR3nt: TGTGCCACCAGTGACCCCGGTCAGCCCCAGCATTTT
CDR3aa: CATSDPGQPQHF